A selection of T cell receptor beta chains follows, all from one sample in a study of blood T cell repertoires in COVID-19. The assay was immunoSEQ multiplex PCR, and TCRdb's table has in-frame clones only and misses some. The data contain approximately 400,000 clones, around 89% of them singletons. The source material was peripheral blood. These receptors were taken from a man in his forties with acute or convalescent COVID-19. The conserved cysteine and the conserved F or W are not part of the CDR3 here. Fields, in order: CDR3 length, V gene, CDR3 protein.

>11|TRBV30
AWRGQGFPEAF
>12|TRBV4-2
ASSPHPGYNEQF
>13|TRBV6-5
ASTLTSGAYNEQF
>11|TRBV10-3
AITREGADGYT
>13|TRBV3-1/TRBV3-2
ASSQDSASGREQF
>13|TRBV19
ASSIYRGRDYGYT
>14|TRBV21-1
ASSRTSGGCGHEQY
>9|TRBV29-1
SAGSQGEQY
>11|TRBV6-6
ASSYLSQTMNT
>17|TRBV27
ASSPLSGTGLSNTGELF
>13|TRBV11-2
ASSFTGTSPEPQH
>13|TRBV28
ASSPDRARTDTQY
>13|TRBV29-1
STHAGAGGSDEQF
>12|TRBV6-5
ATQWTSGAYEQY
>11|TRBV18
ASSLTRPDTQY
>13|TRBV7-2
ASSVPGQVNYGYT
>12|TRBV6-5
ASYLTGRGEKLF
>11|TRBV21-1
ASSTTFGYGYT
>13|TRBV28
ASSSPGGSGTEAF
>12|TRBV4-2
ASSQIASSYEQY
>12|TRBV6-5
ASSYGAPQYGYT
>10|TRBV6-5
ASSPQGYGYT
>14|TRBV20-1
SASSELRGGYNEQF
>13|TRBV6-5
ASRVASGDYNEQF
>9|TRBV2
ASSRVAGYT
>14|TRBV19
ASSTLRDSNTDTQY
>12|TRBV6-2/TRBV6-3
ASSDDRINNEQF
>13|TRBV5-1
ASSLDSSSTDTQY
>11|TRBV4-3
ASSQDSGRTQY
>12|TRBV27
ASDLAGGIYEQY
>12|TRBV19
ASTKTALGETQY
>15|TRBV13
ASSLVGLAGGSETQY
>12|TRBV5-1
ASSEGARYYEQF
>13|TRBV28
ASNGGGQDNEKLF
>14|TRBV28
ASSFPGLAVKETQY
>13|TRBV5-8
ASSLVGSLRTEAF
>12|TRBV6-5
ASSSGADNQPQH
>12|TRBV6-5
ASSYGPFNSPLH
>13|TRBV2
ASQGLAGGPGELF
>13|TRBV18
ASSLKPDTYNEQF
>12|TRBV28
ASSLYYAGTEAF
>15|TRBV11-2
ASSQLEGHRGIFSYT
>14|TRBV18
ASSPPGGGRAIEQY